These T cell receptor beta chains were read from a single sample in a study of cytomegalovirus exposure and HLA in healthy donors. Assay used: immunoSEQ multiplex PCR; TCRdb lists only in-frame clones, some missing. The sample has about 120,000 clones; roughly 80% are singletons. Source material: PBMCs. The receptors shown here come from a woman aged 35 to 49 in good health and CMV-seronegative. Each CDR3 is given with its conserved first and last residue. Each record gives: clone size, J gene, D gene, V gene, CDR3 protein, CDR3 DNA. A D gene is named only where the DNA matches it firmly. Clone size is shown for a subset of rows, as once, few, many or a class of expanded clone.

>few|TRBJ2-1|.|TRBV11-3
CASSSEYEQFF
TGTGCCAGCAGCTCCGAGTATGAGCAGTTCTTC
>.|TRBJ1-1|TRBD1|TRBV9
CASSRQGGTEAFF
TGTGCCAGCAGCCGACAGGGGGGCACTGAAGCTTTCTTT
>.|TRBJ2-7|TRBD2|TRBV5-1
CASSLAQRGPGEQYF
TGCGCCAGCAGCTTGGCCCAGCGGGGACCGGGGGAGCAGTACTTC
>.|TRBJ1-2|.|TRBV5-4
CASSLGLKEDGYTF
TGTGCCAGCAGCTTGGGGCTAAAGGAGGATGGCTACACCTTC
>.|TRBJ2-6|.|TRBV28
CASSSTSGANVLTF
TGTGCCAGCAGTTCGACTTCTGGGGCCAACGTCCTGACTTTC
>once|TRBJ2-7|.|TRBV5-6
CASSLAGAPNGQYF
TGTGCCAGCAGCCTTGCGGGGGCCCCCAACGGGCAGTACTTC
>few|TRBJ2-2|.|TRBV12-5
CASGLAVVGGELFF
TGTGCTAGTGGTTTGGCCGTGGTCGGCGGGGAGCTGTTTTTT
>.|TRBJ2-1|TRBD2|TRBV5-1
CASSLASGGTFSNEQFF
TGCGCCAGCAGCTTGGCTAGCGGGGGAACCTTCTCGAATGAGCAGTTCTTC
>.|TRBJ1-5|.|TRBV2
CASSGDLGGNQPQHF
TGTGCCAGCAGTGGGGACCTTGGGGGGAATCAGCCCCAGCATTTT
>.|TRBJ1-3|TRBD1|TRBV7-9
CASSFETGTGGNTIYF
TGTGCCAGCAGCTTCGAAACGGGGACAGGTGGAAACACCATATATTTT
>once|TRBJ2-2|.|TRBV9
CASSVVAGGHGELFF
TGTGCCAGCAGCGTAGTGGCAGGAGGCCACGGGGAGCTGTTTTTT
>once|TRBJ1-4|.|TRBV5-1
CASRGRTNEKLFF
TGCGCCAGCAGGGGCCGAACTAATGAAAAACTGTTTTTT
>.|TRBJ1-6|.|TRBV6-1
CASSPRRDSGALHF
TGTGCCAGCAGCCCCCGCCGGGATAGTGGGGCCCTCCACTTT
>.|TRBJ1-2|TRBD1|TRBV4-2
CASSQTDRGVTYGYTF
TGTGCCAGCAGCCAAACGGACAGGGGTGTCACTTATGGCTACACCTTC
>.|TRBJ2-3|TRBD1|TRBV7-2
CASSTGQLVDTQYF
TGTGCCAGCAGCACGGGACAGCTCGTGGATACGCAGTATTTT
>.|TRBJ2-1|TRBD2|TRBV13
CASSFRQAGVGNEQFF
TGTGCCAGCAGCTTCAGGCAGGCGGGAGTAGGCAATGAGCAGTTCTTC
>.|TRBJ2-5|TRBD1|TRBV18
CASSPTGEQTQYF
TGTGCCAGCTCACCTACAGGGGAACAGACCCAGTACTTC
>.|TRBJ2-3|.|TRBV10-3
CAISESGGAGGTDTQYF
TGTGCCATCAGTGAGTCGGGGGGGGCAGGGGGCACAGATACGCAGTATTTT
>few|TRBJ2-1|TRBD2|TRBV7-2
CASSPRSTSGVSIGEQFF
TGTGCCAGCAGCCCCCGTTCAACTAGCGGGGTGTCCATAGGAGAGCAGTTCTTC
>.|TRBJ2-5|TRBD2|TRBV5-4
CASSSLGLAGDGETQYF
TGTGCCAGCAGCTCGCTAGGACTAGCGGGAGATGGCGAGACCCAGTACTTC
>.|TRBJ1-1|.|TRBV2
CASSESFRVHEAFF
TGTGCCAGCAGTGAAAGCTTTCGGGTCCATGAAGCTTTCTTT